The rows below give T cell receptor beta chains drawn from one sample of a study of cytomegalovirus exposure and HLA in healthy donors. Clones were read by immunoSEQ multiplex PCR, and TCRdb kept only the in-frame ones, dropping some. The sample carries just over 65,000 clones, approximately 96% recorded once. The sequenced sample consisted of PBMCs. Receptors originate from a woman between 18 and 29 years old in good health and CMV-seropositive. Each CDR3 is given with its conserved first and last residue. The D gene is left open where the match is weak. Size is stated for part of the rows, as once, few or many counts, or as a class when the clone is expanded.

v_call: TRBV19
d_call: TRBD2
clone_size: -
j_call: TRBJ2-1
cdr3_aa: CASSIKAGVREQFF
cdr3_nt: TGTGCCAGTAGTATAAAAGCGGGAGTAAGAGAGCAGTTCTTC

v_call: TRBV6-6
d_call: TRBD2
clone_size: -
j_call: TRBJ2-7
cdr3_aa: CASSDRLALSYEQYF
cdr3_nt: TGTGCCAGCAGTGACCGACTAGCGCTTTCCTACGAGCAGTACTTC

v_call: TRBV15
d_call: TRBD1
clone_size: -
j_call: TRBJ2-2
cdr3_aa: CATSSHRDSVNTGELFF
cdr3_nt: TGTGCCACCAGCAGCCACCGGGACAGTGTGAACACCGGGGAGCTGTTTTTT

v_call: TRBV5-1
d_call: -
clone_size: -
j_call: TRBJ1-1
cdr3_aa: CASSFLSGQNMNTEAFF
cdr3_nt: TGCGCCAGCAGCTTCCTAAGCGGACAGAACATGAACACTGAAGCTTTCTTT

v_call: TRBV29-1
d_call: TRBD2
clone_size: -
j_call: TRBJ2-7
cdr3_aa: CSVDYTSGTGEQYF
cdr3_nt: TGCAGCGTTGATTACACGAGCGGGACGGGGGAGCAGTACTTC

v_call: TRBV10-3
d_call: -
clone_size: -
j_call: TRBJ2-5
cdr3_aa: CAIAGASSLQGEKGETQYF
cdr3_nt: TGTGCCATCGCGGGGGCCTCGTCTTTACAGGGGGAAAAAGGGGAGACCCAGTACTTC

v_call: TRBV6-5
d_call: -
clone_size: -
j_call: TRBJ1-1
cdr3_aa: CAGSQGQNTEAFF
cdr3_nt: TGTGCCGGTAGCCAGGGGCAGAACACTGAAGCTTTCTTT

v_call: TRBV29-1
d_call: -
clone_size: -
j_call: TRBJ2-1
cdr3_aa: CSVEDYGETTPFF
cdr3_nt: TGCAGCGTTGAAGATTATGGGGAGACCACCCCGTTCTTC

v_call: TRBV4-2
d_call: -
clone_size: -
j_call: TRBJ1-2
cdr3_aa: CASSQDIYGAKWYGYTF
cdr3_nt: TGTGCCAGCAGCCAAGATATTTATGGGGCAAAGTGGTATGGCTACACCTTC

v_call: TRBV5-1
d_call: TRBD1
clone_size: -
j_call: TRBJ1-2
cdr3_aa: CASSLGQGNYGYTF
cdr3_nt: TGCGCCAGCAGCTTGGGACAGGGGAACTATGGCTACACCTTC

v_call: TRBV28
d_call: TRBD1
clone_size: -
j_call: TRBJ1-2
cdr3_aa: CASSQDRGDGYTF
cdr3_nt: TGTGCCAGCAGCCAGGACAGGGGCGATGGCTACACCTTC

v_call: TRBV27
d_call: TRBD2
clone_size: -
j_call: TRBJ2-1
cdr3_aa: CASRKAGGVYNEQFF
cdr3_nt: TGTGCCAGCAGGAAAGCGGGAGGGGTCTACAATGAGCAGTTCTTC

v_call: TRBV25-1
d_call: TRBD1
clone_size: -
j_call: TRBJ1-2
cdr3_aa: CASTDRGGYGYTF
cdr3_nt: TGTGCCAGCACCGACAGGGGTGGCTATGGCTACACCTTC

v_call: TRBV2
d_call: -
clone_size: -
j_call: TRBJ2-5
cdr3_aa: CAINLRQHQETQYF
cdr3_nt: TGTGCCATCAACCTCCGACAGCACCAAGAGACCCAGTACTTC

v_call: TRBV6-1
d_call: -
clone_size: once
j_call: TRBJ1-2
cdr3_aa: CASSESGYSDGYTF
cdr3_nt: TGTGCCAGCAGTGAAAGCGGCTACAGCGATGGCTACACCTTC

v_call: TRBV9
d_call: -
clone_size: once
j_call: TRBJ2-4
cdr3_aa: CASSVDGGLNIQYF
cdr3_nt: TGTGCCAGCAGCGTAGATGGAGGTTTAAACATTCAGTACTTC

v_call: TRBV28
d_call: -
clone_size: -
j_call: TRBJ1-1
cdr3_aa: CASSEGRGTGDTEAFF
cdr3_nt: TGTGCCAGCAGCGAAGGGCGGGGCACCGGGGACACTGAAGCTTTCTTT

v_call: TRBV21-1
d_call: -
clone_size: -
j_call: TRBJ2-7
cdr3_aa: CASSPSKEGSSYEQYF
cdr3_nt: TGTGCCAGCAGCCCCAGTAAGGAGGGTAGTTCCTACGAGCAGTACTTC

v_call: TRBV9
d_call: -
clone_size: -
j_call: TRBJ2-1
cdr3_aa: CASSPQGYNEQFF
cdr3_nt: TGTGCCAGCAGCCCCCAGGGGTACAATGAGCAGTTCTTC

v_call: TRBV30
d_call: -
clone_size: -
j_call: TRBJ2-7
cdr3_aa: CAWSVGRGVYEQYF
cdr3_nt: TGTGCCTGGAGTGTTGGCAGGGGAGTGTACGAGCAGTACTTC

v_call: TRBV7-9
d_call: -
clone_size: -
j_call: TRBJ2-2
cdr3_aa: CASSLAEGTGELFF
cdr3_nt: TGTGCCAGCAGCTTAGCTGAGGGCACCGGGGAGCTGTTTTTT

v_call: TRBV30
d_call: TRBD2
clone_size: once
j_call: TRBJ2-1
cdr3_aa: CAWCPSGTYNEQFF
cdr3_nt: TGTGCCTGGTGTCCTAGCGGGACCTACAATGAGCAGTTCTTC

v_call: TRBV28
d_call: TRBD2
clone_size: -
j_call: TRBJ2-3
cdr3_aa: CASRPGLAGVDTQYF
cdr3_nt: TGTGCCAGCAGGCCGGGACTAGCGGGAGTAGATACGCAGTATTTT

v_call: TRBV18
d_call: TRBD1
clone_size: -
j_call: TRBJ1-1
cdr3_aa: CASSVQGDTEAFF
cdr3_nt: TGTGCCAGCTCGGTACAGGGGGACACTGAAGCTTTCTTT

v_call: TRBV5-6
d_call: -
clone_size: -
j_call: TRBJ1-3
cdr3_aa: CASSLMGPGNTIYF
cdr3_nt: TGTGCCAGCAGCCTTATGGGGCCCGGAAACACCATATATTTT

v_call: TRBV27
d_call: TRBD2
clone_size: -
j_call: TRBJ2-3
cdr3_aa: CASSAPLAGGPTDTQYF
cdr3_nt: TGTGCCAGCAGTGCGCCCCTAGCGGGAGGCCCCACAGATACGCAGTATTTT

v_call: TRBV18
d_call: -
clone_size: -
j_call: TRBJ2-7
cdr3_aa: CASSPVFGGGVGSEQYF
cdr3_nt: TGTGCCAGCTCACCAGTTTTTGGGGGGGGCGTAGGCTCCGAGCAGTACTTC

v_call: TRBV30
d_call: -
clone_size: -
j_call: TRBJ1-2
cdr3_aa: CAWSVLDRAYGYTF
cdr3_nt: TGTGCCTGGAGTGTACTTGACAGAGCCTATGGCTACACCTTC

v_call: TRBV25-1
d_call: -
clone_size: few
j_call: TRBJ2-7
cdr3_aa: CASGRSYEQYF
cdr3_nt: TGTGCCAGCGGGAGATCCTACGAGCAGTACTTC

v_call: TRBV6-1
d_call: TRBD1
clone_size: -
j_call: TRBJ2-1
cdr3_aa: CASILDRAYNEQFF
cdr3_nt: TGTGCCAGCATTCTGGACAGGGCCTACAATGAGCAGTTCTTC

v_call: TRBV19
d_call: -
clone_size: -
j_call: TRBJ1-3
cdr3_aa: CASIFGSSGNTIYF
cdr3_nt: TGTGCCAGTATTTTTGGGAGCTCTGGAAACACCATATATTTT

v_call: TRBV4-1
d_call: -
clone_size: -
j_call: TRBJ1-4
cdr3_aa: CASSQPVQGVKEKLFF
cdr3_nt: TGCGCCAGCAGCCAACCTGTACAGGGAGTTAAAGAAAAACTGTTTTTT

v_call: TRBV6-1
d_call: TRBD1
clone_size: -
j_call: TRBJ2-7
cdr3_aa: CASSEVGTGGYEQYF
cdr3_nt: TGTGCCAGCAGTGAAGTGGGGACAGGGGGATACGAGCAGTACTTC

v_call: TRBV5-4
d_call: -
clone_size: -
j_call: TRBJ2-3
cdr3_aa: CASSPEGGLDTQYF
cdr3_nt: TGTGCCAGCAGCCCCGAGGGCGGACTAGATACGCAGTATTTT

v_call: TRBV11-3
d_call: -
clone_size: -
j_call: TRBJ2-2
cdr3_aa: CASSLEGWARDTGELFF
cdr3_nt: TGTGCCAGCAGCTTAGAGGGGTGGGCGCGGGACACCGGGGAGCTGTTTTTT

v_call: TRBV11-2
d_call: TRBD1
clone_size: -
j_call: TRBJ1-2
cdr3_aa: CASSPRDRGASGYTF
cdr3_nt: TGTGCCAGCAGCCCCCGGGACAGGGGTGCTTCCGGCTACACCTTC

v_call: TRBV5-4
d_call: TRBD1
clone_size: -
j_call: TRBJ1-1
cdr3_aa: CASSLGDRVFAEAFF
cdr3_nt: TGTGCCAGCAGCTTGGGGGACAGGGTGTTCGCTGAAGCTTTCTTT

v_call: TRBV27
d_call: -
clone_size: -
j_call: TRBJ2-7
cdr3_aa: CASSFVGEVGEQYF
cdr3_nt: TGTGCCAGCAGTTTCGTCGGAGAGGTAGGTGAGCAGTACTTC

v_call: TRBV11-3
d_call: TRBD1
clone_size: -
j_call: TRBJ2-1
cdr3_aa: CASSSGTGLPKSSSYNEQFF
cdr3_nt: TGTGCCAGCAGCTCAGGGACAGGGTTACCCAAATCGAGCTCCTACAATGAGCAGTTCTTC

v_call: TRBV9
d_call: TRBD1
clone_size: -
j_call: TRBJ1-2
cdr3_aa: CASSVGQGLSYTF
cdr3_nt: TGTGCCAGCAGCGTAGGACAGGGATTAAGCTACACCTTC

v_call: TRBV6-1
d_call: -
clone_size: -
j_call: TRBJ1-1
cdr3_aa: CASSEEIRGSAFF
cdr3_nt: TGTGCCAGCAGTGAAGAAATAAGGGGATCAGCTTTCTTT

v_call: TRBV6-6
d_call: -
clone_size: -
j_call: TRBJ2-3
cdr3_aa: CASSYSMEGTGAQYF
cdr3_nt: TGTGCCAGCAGTTACTCGATGGAGGGAACCGGGGCGCAGTATTTT

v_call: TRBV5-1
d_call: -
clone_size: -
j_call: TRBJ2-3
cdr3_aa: CASSLAGNTDTQYF
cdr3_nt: TGCGCCAGCAGCTTGGCGGGGAACACAGATACGCAGTATTTT

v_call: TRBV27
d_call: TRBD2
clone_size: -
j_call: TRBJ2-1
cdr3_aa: CASSGLGSYNEQFF
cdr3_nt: TGTGCCAGCAGCGGACTAGGGAGCTACAATGAGCAGTTCTTC

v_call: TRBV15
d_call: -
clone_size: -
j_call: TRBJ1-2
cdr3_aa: CATSRGREIGYGYTF
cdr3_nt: TGTGCCACCAGCAGAGGACGGGAAATCGGCTATGGCTACACCTTC